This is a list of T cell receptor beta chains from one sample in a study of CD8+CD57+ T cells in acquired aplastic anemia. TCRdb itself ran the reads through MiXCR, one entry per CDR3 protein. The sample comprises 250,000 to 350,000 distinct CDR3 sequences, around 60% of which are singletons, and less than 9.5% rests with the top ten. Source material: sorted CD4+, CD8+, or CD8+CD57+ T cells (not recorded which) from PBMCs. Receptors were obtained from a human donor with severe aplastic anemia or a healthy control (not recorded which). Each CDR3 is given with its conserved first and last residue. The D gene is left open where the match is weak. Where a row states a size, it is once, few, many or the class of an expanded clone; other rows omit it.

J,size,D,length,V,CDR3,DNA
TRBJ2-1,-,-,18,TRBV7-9,CASSSTEIGRDLYNEQFF,TGTGCCAGCAGCTCCACCGAAATAGGAAGGGACCTCTACAATGAGCAGTTCTTC
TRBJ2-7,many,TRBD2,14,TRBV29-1,CSVDRLAGTYEQYF,TGCAGCGTTGATCGCCTAGCGGGGACCTACGAGCAGTACTTC
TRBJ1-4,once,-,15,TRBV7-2,CASSLDGNPNEKLFF,TGTGCCAGCAGCCTAGACGGGAACCCTAATGAAAAACTGTTTTTT
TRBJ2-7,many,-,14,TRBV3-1,CASSPRDKTYEQYF,TGTGCCAGCAGCCCCCGGGACAAAACTTACGAGCAGTACTTC
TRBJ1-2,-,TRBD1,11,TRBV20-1,CSRQGAYGYTF,TGCAGTCGACAGGGGGCGTATGGCTACACCTTC
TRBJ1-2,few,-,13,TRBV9,CASSVLQGNGYTF,TGTGCCAGCAGCGTATTACAGGGTAATGGCTACACCTTC
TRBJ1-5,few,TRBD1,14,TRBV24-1,CATSAGTGRQPQHF,TGTGCCACCAGTGCCGGGACAGGTCGTCAGCCCCAGCATTTT
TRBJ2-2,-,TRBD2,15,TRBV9,CASSAAGGPTGELFF,TGTGCCAGCAGCGCGGCGGGAGGACCCACCGGGGAGCTGTTTTTT
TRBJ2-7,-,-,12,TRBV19,CASSRWGNEQYF,TGTGCCAGTAGTAGATGGGGGAACGAGCAGTACTTC
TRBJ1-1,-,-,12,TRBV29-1,CSVGQSNTEAFF,TGCAGCGTTGGACAGAGTAACACTGAAGCTTTCTTT
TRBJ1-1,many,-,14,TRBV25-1,CASSVSTVNTEAFF,TGTGCCAGCAGTGTTTCGACTGTGAACACTGAAGCTTTCTTT
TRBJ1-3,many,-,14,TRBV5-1,CASSLVQGGNTIYF,TGCGCCAGCAGCTTGGTCCAGGGAGGAAACACCATATATTTT
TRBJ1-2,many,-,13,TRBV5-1,CASSVLQGYGYTF,TGCGCCAGCAGCGTCTTACAGGGTTATGGCTACACCTTC
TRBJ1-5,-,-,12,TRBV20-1,CSATAGLQPQHF,TGCAGTGCTACAGCAGGGCTTCAGCCCCAGCATTTT